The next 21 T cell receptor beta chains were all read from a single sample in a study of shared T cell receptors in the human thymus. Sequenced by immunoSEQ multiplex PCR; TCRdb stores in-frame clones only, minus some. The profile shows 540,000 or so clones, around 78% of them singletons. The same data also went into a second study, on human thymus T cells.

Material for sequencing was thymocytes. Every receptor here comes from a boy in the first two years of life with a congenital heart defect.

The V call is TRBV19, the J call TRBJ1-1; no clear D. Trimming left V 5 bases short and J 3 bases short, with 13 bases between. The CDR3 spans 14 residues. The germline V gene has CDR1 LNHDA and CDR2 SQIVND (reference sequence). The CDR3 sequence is CASSPYVGDTEAFF. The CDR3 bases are TGTGCCAGTAGTCCATACGTCGGGGACACTGAAGCTTTCTTT.

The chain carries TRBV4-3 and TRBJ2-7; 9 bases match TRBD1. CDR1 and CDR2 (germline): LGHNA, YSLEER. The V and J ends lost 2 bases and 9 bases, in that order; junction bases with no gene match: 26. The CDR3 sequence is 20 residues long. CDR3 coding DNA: TGCGCCAGCAGCCAAACAACTGCCGGACAGGGGCCGTGGAAACCTACTGGGCAGTACTTC. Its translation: CASSQTTAGQGPWKPTGQYF.

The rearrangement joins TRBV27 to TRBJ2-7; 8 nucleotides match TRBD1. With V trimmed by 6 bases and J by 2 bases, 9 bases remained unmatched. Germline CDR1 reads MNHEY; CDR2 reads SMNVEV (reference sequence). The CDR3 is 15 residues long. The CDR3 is CASSQRQGLAYEQYF. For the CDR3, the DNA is TGTGCCAGCAGCCAACGACAGGGGCTAGCCTACGAGCAGTACTTC.

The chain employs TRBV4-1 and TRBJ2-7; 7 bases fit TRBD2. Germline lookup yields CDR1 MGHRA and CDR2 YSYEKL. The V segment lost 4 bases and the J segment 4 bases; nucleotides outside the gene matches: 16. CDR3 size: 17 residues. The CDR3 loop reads CASSRARPSGGPYEQYF. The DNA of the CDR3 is TGCGCCAGCAGCCGCGCCCGGCCCTCGGGAGGACCATACGAGCAGTACTTC.

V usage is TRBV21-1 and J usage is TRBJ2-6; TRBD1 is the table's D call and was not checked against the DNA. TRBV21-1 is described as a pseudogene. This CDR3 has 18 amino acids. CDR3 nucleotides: TGTGCCAGCAGCAAAGAGACAGGGGGGGTCTCTGGGGCCAACGTCCTGACTTTC. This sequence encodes CASSKETGGVSGANVLTF.

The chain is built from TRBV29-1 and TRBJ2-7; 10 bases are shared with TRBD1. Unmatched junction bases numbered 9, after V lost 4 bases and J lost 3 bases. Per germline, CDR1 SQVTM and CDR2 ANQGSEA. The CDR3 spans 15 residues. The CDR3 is CSVGGTGAPIYEQYF. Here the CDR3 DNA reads TGCAGCGTTGGAGGGACAGGGGCCCCCATCTACGAGCAGTACTTC.

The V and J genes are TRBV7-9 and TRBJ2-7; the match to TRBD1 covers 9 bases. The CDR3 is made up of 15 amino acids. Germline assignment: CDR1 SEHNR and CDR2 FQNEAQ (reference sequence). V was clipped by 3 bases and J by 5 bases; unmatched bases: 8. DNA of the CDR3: TGTGCCAGCAGCTTCCTGGGACAGGGAGTCCACGAGCAGTACTTC. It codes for CASSFLGQGVHEQYF.

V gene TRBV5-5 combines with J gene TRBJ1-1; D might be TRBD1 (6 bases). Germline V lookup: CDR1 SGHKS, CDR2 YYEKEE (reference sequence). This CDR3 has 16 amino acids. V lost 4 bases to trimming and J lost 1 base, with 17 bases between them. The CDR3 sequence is CASSPGRGARNTEAFF. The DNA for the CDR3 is TGTGCCAGCAGCCCCGGGCGGGGGGCACGGAACACTGAAGCTTTCTTT.

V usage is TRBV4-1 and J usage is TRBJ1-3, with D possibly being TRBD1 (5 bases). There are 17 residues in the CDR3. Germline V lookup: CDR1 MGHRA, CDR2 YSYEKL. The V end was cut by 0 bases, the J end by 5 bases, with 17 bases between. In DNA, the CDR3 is TGCGCCAGCAGCCAAGATCGGGTAGTGCAGGACAGAAACACCATATATTTT. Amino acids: CASSQDRVVQDRNTIYF.

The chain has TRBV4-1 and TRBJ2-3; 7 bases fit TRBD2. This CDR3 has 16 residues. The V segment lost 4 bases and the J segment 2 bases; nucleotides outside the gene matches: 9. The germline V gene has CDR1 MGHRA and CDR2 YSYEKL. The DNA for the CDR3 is TGCGCCAGCAGCCCCCTGAGGGGACTACTCACAGATACGCAGTATTTT. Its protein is CASSPLRGLLTDTQYF.

The CDR3 bases are TGTGCTAGTGGTGACAGGGGGCCCGGCTACACCTTC. It encodes CASGDRGPGYTF. This chain links TRBV12-5 with TRBJ1-2; 10 positions match TRBD1. V dropped 5 bases and J dropped 8; count of bases not matched to a gene: 2. Germline V gene data show CDR1 as LGHNT and CDR2 as FRNRAP. The CDR3 is made up of 12 amino acids.

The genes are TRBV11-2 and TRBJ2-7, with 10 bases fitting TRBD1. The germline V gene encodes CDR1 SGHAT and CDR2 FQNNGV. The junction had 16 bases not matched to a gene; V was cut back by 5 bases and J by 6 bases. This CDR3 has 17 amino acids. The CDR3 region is CASSNQDRGNDTCEQYF. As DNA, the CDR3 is TGTGCCAGCAGCAACCAGGACAGGGGGAACGATACTTGCGAGCAGTACTTC.

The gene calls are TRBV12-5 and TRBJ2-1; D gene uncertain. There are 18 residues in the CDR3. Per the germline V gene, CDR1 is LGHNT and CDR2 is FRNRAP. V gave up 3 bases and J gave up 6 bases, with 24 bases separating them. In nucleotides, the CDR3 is TGTGCTAGTGGTTTTTCCACATTCGGGTTGAGCCAACCCAATGAGCAGTTCTTC. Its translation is CASGFSTFGLSQPNEQFF. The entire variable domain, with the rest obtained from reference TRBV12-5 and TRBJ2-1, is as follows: DARVTQTPRHKVTEMGQEVTMRCQPILGHNTVFWYRQTMMQGLELLAYFRNRAPLDDSGMPKDRFSAEMPDATLATLKIQPSEPRDSAVYFCASGFSTFGLSQPNEQFFGPGTRLTVL.

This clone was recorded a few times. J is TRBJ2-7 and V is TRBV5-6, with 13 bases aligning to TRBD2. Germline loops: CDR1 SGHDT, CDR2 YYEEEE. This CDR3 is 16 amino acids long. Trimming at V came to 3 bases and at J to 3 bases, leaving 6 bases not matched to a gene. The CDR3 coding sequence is TGTGCCAGCAGCTCTACGGGACTAGCGGGACTCTACGAGCAGTACTTC. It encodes CASSSTGLAGLYEQYF.

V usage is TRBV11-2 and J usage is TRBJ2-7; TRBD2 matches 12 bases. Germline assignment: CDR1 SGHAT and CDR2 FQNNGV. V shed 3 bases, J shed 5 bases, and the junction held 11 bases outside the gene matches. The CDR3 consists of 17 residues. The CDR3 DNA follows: TGTGCCAGCAGCTTTGCGGTATTTAGACTAGCGGGAGACGAGCAGTACTTC. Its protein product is CASSFAVFRLAGDEQYF. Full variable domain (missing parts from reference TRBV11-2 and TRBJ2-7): EAGVAQSPRYKIIEKRQSVAFWCNPISGHATLYWYQQILGQGPKLLIQFQNNGVVDDSQLPKDRFSAERLKGVDSTLKIQPAKLEDSAVYLCASSFAVFRLAGDEQYFGPGTRLTVT.

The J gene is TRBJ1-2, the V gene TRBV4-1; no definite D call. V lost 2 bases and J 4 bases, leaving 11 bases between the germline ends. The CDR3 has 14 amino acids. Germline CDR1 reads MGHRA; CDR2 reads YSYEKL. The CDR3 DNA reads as TGCGCCAGCAGCCAACTTACCGCAGGCTATGGCTACACCTTC. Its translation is CASSQLTAGYGYTF.

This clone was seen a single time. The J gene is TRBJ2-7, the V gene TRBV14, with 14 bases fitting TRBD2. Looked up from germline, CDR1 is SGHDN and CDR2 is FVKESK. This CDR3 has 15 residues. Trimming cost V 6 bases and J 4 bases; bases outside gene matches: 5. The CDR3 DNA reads TGTGCCAGCAGTCTTGGGACTAGCGGGAGTTACGAGCAGTACTTC. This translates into CASSLGTSGSYEQYF.

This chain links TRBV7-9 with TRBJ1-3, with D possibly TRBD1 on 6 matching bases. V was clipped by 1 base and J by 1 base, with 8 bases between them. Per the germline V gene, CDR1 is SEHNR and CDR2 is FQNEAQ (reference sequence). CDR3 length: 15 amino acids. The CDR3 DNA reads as TGTGCCAGCAGCTTAGGGACAGAATCTGGAAACACCATATATTTT. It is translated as CASSLGTESGNTIYF.

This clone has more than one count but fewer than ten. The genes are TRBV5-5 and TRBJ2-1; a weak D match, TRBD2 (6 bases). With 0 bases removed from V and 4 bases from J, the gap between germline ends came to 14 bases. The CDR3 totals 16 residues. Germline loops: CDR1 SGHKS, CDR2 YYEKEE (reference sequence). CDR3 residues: CASSLAGGKAYNEQFF. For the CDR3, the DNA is TGTGCCAGCAGCTTGGCTGGCGGGAAGGCTTACAATGAGCAGTTCTTC.

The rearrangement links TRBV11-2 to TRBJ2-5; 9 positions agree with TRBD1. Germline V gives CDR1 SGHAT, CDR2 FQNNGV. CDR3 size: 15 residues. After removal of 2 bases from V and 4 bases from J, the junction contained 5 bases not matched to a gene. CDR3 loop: CASSLRTGAGETQYF. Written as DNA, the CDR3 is TGTGCCAGCAGCTTACGGACAGGGGCAGGAGAGACCCAGTACTTC.

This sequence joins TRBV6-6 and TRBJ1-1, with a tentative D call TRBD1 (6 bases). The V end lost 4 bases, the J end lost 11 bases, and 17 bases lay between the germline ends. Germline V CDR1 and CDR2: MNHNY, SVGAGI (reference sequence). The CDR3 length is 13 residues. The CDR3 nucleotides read TGTGCCAGCAGTTTAGGGCAGGGGTTGCGGGCTTTCTTT. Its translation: CASSLGQGLRAFF.